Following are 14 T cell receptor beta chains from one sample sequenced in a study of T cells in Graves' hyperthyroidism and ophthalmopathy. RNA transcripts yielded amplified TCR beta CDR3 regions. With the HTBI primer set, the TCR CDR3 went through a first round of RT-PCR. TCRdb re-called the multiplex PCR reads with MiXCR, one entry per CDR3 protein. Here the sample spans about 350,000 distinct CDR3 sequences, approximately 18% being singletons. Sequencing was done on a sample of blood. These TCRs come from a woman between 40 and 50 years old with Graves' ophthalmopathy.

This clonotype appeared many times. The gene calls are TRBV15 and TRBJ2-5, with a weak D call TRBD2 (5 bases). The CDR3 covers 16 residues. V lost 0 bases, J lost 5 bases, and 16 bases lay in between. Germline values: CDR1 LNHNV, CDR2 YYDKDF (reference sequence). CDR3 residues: CATSRDRLARLETQYF. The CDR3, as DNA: TGTGCCACCAGCAGAGATCGATTAGCGCGACTGGAGACCCAGTACTTC.

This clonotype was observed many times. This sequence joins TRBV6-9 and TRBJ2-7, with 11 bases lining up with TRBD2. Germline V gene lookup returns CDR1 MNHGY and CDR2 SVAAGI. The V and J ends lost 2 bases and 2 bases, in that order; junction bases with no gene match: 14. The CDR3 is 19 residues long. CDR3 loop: CASSYKPLKLAGETYEQYF. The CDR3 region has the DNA TGTGCCAGCAGTTATAAACCCCTCAAACTAGCGGGAGAAACCTACGAGCAGTACTTC.

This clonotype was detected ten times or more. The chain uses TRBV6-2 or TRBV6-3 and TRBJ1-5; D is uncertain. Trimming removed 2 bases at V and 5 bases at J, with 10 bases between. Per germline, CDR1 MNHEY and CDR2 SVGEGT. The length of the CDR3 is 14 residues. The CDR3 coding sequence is TGTGCCAGCAGTTACCCGGCAGTCTATCAGCCCCAGCATTTT. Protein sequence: CASSYPAVYQPQHF.

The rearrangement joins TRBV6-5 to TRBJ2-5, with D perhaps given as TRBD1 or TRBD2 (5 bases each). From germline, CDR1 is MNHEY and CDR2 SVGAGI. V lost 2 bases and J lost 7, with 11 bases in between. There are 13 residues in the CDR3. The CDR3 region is CASSYGTARTQYF. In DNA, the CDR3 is TGTGCCAGCAGTTACGGGACGGCGAGGACCCAGTACTTC.

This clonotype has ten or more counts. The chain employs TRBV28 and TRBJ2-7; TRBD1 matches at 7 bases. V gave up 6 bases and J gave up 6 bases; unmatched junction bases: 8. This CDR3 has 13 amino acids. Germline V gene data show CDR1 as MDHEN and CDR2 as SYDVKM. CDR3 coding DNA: TGTGCCAGCAGGGGACAGAGTCTTGGCGAGCAGTACTTC. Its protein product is CASRGQSLGEQYF.

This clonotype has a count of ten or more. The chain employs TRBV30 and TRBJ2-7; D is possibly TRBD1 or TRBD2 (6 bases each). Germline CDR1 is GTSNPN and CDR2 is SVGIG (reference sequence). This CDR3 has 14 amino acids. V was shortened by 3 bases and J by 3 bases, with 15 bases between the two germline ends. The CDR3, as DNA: TGTGCCTGGAGGGCTGCCGGGGGCGGCTACGAGCAGTACTTC. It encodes CAWRAAGGGYEQYF.

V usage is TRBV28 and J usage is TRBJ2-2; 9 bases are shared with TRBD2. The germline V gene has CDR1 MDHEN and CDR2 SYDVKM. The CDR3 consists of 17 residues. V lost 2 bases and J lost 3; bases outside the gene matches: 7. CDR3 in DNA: TGTGCCAGCAGTTTAGTAGCGGGAGAAAGATACACCGGGGAGCTGTTTTTT. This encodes CASSLVAGERYTGELFF.

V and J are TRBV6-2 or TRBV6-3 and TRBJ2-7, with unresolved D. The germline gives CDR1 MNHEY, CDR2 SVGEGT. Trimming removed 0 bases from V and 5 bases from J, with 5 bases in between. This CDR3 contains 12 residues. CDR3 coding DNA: TGTGCCAGCAGTTACTCGGAGCACGAGCAGTACTTC. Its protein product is CASSYSEHEQYF.

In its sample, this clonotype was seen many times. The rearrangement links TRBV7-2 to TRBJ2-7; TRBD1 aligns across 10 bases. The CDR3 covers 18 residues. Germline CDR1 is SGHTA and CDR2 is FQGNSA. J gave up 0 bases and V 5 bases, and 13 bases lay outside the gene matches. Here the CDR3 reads CASSLRTGGTYSSYEQYF. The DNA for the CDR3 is TGTGCCAGCAGCCTCCGGACAGGGGGTACTTACAGCTCCTACGAGCAGTACTTC.

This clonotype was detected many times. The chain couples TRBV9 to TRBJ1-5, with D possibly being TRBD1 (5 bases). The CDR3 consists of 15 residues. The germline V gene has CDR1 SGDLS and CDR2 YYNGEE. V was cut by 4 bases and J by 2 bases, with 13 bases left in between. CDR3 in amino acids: CASSPGSGGNQPQHF. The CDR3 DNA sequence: TGTGCCAGCAGCCCAGGGTCGGGCGGCAATCAGCCCCAGCATTTT.

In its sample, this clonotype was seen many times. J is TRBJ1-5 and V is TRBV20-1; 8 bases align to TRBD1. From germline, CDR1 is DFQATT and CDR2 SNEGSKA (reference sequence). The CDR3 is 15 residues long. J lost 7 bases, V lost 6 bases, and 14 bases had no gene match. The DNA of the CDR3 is TGCAGTGCCCGGACAGGGCCGGGTCTCTTCCAGCCCCAGCATTTT. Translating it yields CSARTGPGLFQPQHF.

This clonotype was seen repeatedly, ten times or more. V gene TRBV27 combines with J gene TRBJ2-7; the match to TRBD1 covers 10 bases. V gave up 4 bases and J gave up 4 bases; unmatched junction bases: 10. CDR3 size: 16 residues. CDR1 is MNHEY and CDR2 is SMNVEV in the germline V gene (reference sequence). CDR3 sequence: CASSSPPTGGWYEQYF. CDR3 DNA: TGTGCCAGCAGTTCCCCCCCGACAGGGGGCTGGTACGAGCAGTACTTC.

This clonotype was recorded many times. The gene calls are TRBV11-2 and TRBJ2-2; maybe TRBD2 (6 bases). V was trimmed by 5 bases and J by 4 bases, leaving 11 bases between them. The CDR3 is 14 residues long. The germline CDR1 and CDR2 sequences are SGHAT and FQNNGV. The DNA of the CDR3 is TGTGCCAGCAGCGCGAACGGGGGCACCGGGGAGCTGTTTTTT. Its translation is CASSANGGTGELFF.

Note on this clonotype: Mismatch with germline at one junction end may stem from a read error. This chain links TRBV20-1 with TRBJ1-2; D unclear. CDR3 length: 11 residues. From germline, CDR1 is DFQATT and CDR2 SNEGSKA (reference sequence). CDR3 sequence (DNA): TGCAGTGATAGCGCGGGGAATGGCTACATCTTC. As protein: CSDSAGNGYIF.